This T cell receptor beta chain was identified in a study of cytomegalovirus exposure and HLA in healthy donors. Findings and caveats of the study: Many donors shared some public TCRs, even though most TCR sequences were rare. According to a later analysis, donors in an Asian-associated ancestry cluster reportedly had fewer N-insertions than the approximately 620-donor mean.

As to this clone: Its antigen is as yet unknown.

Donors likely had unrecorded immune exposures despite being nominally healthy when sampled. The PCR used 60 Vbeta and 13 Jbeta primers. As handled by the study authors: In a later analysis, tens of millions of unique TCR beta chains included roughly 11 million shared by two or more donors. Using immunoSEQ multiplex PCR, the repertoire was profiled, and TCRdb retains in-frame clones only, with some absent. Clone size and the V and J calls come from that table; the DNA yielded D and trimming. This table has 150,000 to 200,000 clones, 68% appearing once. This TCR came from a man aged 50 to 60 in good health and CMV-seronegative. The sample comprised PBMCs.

DNA of the CDR3: TGTGCCAGCAGGAGGACAGGGCGGAACACTGAAGCTTTCTTT. Protein: CASRRTGRNTEAFF. This chain joins TRBV28 and TRBJ1-1; TRBD1 matches at 8 bases. The CDR3 runs to 14 residues. Germline-derived CDR1 and CDR2 are MDHEN and SYDVKM. V trimming: 6 bases; J trimming: 1 base; junction bases outside the gene matches: 4.